This T cell receptor beta chain appears in the sequencing data of a study of blood T cell repertoires in COVID-19. Across the study: PBMCs, B-cell-depleted T cells, or T cells were the source of the cDNA or gDNA that made up the material.

Here immunoSEQ multiplex PCR was the method, and the copy in TCRdb shows in-frame clones only, minus some. The table includes approximately 150,000 clones, about four fifths detected once. Germline V gives CDR1 MDHEN, CDR2 SYDVKM. Trimming took 4 bases from V and 4 from J; bases not matched to a gene: 3. The CDR3 loop spans 14 amino acids. The sequence was obtained from a human donor in a cohort sampled during active COVID-19. The chain has TRBV28 and TRBJ1-1; 10 bases fit TRBD1. The sequencing sample was made of peripheral blood. CDR3 residues: CASSSRQGATEAFF. The CDR3 DNA is TGTGCCAGCAGTTCAAGACAGGGGGCCACTGAAGCTTTCTTT.